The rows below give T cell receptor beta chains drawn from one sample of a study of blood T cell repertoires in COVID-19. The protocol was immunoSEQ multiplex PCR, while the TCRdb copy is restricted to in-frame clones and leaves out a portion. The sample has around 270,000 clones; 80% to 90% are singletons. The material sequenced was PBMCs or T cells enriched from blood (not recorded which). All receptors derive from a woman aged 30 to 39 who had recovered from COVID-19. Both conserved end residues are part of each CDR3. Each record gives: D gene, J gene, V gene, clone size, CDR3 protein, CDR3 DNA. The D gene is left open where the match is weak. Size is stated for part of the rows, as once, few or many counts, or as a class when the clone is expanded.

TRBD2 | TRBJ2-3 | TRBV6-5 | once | CASSYQPGLAGERAYF | TGTGCCAGCAGTTACCAACCGGGACTAGCGGGAGAGAGGGCCTATTTT
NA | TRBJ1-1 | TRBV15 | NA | CATSRDPYTEAFF | TGTGCCACCAGCAGAGATCCATACACTGAAGCTTTCTTT
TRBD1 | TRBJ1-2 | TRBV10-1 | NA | CASSELSDRVSGYTF | TGCGCCAGCAGTGAGTTATCCGACAGGGTGAGTGGCTACACCTTC
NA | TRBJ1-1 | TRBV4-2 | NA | CASSPQGMNTEAFF | TGTGCCAGCAGCCCACAGGGTATGAACACTGAAGCTTTCTTT
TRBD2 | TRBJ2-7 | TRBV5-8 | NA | CASSYGLAGMIYEQYF | TGTGCCAGCAGCTATGGACTAGCGGGTATGATCTACGAGCAGTACTTC
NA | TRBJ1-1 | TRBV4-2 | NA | CASSQESDLGAEAFF | TGTGCCAGCAGCCAAGAGTCTGATCTCGGTGCTGAAGCTTTCTTT
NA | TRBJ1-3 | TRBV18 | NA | CASSPIPLQGSGNTIYF | TGTGCCAGCTCACCAATCCCACTACAGGGCTCTGGAAACACCATATATTTT
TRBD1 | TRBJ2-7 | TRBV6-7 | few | CASSYSRDRGFYEQYF | TGTGCCAGCAGTTACTCCCGGGACAGGGGCTTCTACGAGCAGTACTTC
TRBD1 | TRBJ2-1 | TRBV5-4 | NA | CASSPNPGQVYNEQFF | TGTGCCAGCAGCCCGAACCCGGGACAGGTATACAATGAGCAGTTCTTC
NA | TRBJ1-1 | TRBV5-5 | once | CASSSYRQGPTEAFF | TGTGCCAGCAGCTCCTATCGTCAGGGGCCCACTGAAGCTTTCTTT
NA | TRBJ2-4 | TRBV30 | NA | CAWRFGGAKNIQYF | TGTGCCTGGAGATTCGGGGGTGCCAAAAACATTCAGTACTTC
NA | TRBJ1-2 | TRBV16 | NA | CASSQWRGGSNYGYTF | TGTGCCAGCAGCCAATGGCGGGGAGGTTCAAACTATGGCTACACCTTC
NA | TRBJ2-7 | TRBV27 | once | CASSYRPRGSASYEQYF | TGTGCCAGCAGTTACCGCCCCCGCGGGTCGGCCAGCTACGAGCAGTACTTC
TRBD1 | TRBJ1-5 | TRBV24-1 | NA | CATSGRGNQPQHF | TGTGCCACCAGTGGCAGGGGGAATCAGCCCCAGCATTTT
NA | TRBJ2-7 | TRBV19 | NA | CASSPTEIFLSRYEQYF | TGTGCCAGTAGCCCGACGGAGATTTTTCTGAGTAGGTACGAGCAGTACTTC
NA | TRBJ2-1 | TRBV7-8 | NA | CASSPSDEQFF | TGTGCCAGCAGCCCCTCTGATGAGCAGTTCTTC
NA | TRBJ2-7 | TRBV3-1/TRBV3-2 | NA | CASSQDSRQENEQYF | TGTGCCAGCAGCCAAGACAGCCGACAGGAGAACGAGCAGTACTTC
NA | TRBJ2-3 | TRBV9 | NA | CASSVVGSPPFSDTQYF | TGTGCCAGCAGCGTAGTTGGGAGCCCTCCCTTCTCAGATACGCAGTATTTT
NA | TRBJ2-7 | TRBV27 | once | CASSFGLFYEQYF | TGTGCCAGCAGTTTCGGACTGTTCTACGAGCAGTACTTC
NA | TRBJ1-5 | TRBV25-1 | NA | CASSEYLGGGSPNQPQHF | TGTGCCAGCAGTGAATATCTAGGAGGAGGCTCTCCCAATCAGCCCCAGCATTTT
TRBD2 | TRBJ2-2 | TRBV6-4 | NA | CASSPGTTFDTGELFF | TGTGCCAGCAGCCCTGGGACTACCTTTGACACCGGGGAGCTGTTTTTT
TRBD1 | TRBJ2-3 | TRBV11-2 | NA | CASSPDRVNTDTQYF | TGTGCCAGCAGCCCAGACAGGGTAAACACAGATACGCAGTATTTT
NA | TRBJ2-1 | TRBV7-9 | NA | CASSAGWTAGGFNEQFF | TGTGCCAGCAGCGCGGGGTGGACGGCAGGGGGTTTTAATGAGCAGTTCTTC
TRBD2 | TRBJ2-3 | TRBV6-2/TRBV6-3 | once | CASSYPGLAVAQYF | TGTGCCAGCAGTTACCCGGGACTAGCGGTTGCGCAGTATTTT
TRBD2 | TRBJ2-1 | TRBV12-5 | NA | CASGLVRSSGGFNEQFF | TGTGCTAGTGGTTTGGTACGGAGCAGCGGGGGTTTCAATGAGCAGTTCTTC
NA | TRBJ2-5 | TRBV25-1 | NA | CASSTPDKETQYF | TGTGCCAGCAGTACCCCCGACAAAGAGACCCAGTACTTC
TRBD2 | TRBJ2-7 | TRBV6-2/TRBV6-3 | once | CASSLLAGPTYEQYF | TGTGCCAGCAGCCTACTAGCGGGCCCCACCTACGAGCAGTACTTC
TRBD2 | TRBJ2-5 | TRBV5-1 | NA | CASAGSGAGAFPQETQYF | TGCGCCAGCGCCGGGTCCGGGGCGGGAGCGTTCCCACAAGAGACCCAGTACTTC
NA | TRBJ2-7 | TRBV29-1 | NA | CSVRGFHSPFEQYF | TGCAGCGTTAGGGGCTTCCACTCCCCTTTCGAGCAGTACTTC
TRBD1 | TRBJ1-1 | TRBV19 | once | CASSTDRDTEAFF | TGTGCCAGTAGTACTGACAGGGACACTGAAGCTTTCTTT